This note documents a single T cell receptor (beta chain) sequence. PCR amplification relied on 60 Vbeta primers (plus 13 Jbeta primers). Sequencing was performed with immunoSEQ multiplex PCR; in TCRdb, only in-frame clones are kept and a portion is missing. Listed are approximately 75,000 clones; roughly 0.8% falls within the top ten. These data belong to a study of cytomegalovirus exposure and HLA in healthy donors. Study details: Of some 400 genotyped donors, roughly 81% grouped in the Caucasian-associated ancestry cluster.

Germline values: CDR1 SGHNT, CDR2 YENEEA. The CDR3 covers 14 residues. Trimming removed 2 bases from V and 0 bases from J, with 7 bases in between. The chain links TRBV11-3 to TRBJ1-1, with D possibly TRBD1 on 5 matching bases. The source material was PBMCs. The origin of this receptor is a boy younger than 18 in good health and CMV-seronegative. CDR3 protein: CASSLSGMNTEAFF. CDR3 bases: TGTGCCAGCAGCTTATCAGGGATGAACACTGAAGCTTTCTTT. Variable domain in full (rest from reference TRBV11-3 and TRBJ1-1): EAGVVQSPRYKIIEKKQPVAFWCNPISGHNTLYWYLQNLGQGPELLIRYENEEAVDDSQLPKDRFSAERLKGVDSTLKIQPAELGDSAVYLCASSLSGMNTEAFFGQGTRLTVV.